Given below is one TCR beta chain in context. Its antigen remains unidentified. The sample belongs to a study of CD8+CD57+ T cells in acquired aplastic anemia. Study-level background: On average, sorted CD4+ and CD8+ cells gave 3 to 4 ug of DNA. Healthy donors gave approximately 10 million reads on average for CD4+ cells. Study observations and caveats: Patients and controls shared about 30 CD8+ CDR3 sequences.

Profiling that covered TCR beta VDJ and CDR3 relied on genomic DNA as its template. A single record per CDR3 protein comes from TCRdb applying MiXCR to the reads. This sample has roughly 63,000 distinct CDR3 sequences, with 50% to 55% found just once. The germline V gene has CDR1 SQVTM and CDR2 ANQGSEA. The CDR3 loop spans 15 amino acids. Trimming took off 3 bases at V and 1 base at J, with 13 bases between the two ends. This clonotype was sampled from a human donor in good health, serving as a control. V is TRBV29-1 and J is TRBJ2-1; D assignment may be TRBD1 or TRBD2 (6 bases each). The sample consisted of sorted CD4+, CD8+, or CD8+CD57+ T cells (not recorded which) from PBMCs. DNA for the CDR3: TGCAGCGTTGAGGGGGGCGCGGGATCCTACAATGAGCAGTTCTTC. As protein: CSVEGGAGSYNEQFF.